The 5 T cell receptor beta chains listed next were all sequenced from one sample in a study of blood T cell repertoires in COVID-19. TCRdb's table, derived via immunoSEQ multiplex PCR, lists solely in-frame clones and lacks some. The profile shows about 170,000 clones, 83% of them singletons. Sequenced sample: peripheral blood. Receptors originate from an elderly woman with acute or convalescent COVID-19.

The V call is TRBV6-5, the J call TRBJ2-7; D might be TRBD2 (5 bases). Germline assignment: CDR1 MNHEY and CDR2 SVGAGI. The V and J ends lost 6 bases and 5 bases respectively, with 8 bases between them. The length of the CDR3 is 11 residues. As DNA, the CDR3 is TGTGCCAGCAGGGACTTCGACGAGCAGTACTTC. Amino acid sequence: CASRDFDEQYF.

CDR3 in amino acids: CASSIIRAGGRHNEQFF. CDR3 nucleotide sequence: TGTGCCAGTAGTATAATTCGAGCGGGGGGGCGGCACAATGAGCAGTTCTTC. The rearrangement uses TRBV19 and TRBJ2-1, with 10 bases aligning to TRBD2. Germline V CDR1 and CDR2: LNHDA, SQIVND (reference sequence). The V gene end was trimmed by 2 bases and the J gene end by 5 bases; junction bases not matched to a gene: 9. This CDR3 comprises 17 residues.

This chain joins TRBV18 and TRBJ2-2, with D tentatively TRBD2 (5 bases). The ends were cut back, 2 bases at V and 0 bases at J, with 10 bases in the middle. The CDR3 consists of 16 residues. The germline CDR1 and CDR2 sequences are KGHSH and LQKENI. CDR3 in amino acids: CASSPGSGTNTGELFF. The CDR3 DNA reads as TGTGCCAGCTCACCAGGGTCCGGGACGAACACCGGGGAGCTGTTTTTT. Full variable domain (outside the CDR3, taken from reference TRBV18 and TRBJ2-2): NAGVMQNPRHLVRRRGQEARLRCSPMKGHSHVYWYRQLPEEGLKFMVYLQKENIIDESGMPKERFSAEFPKEGPSILRIQQVVRGDSAAYFCASSPGSGTNTGELFFGEGSRLTVL.

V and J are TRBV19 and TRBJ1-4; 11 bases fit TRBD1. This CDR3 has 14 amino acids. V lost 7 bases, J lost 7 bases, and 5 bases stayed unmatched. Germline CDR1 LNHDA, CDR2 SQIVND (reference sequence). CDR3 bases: TGTGCCAGTACCGGGGACAGGGGGAGTGAAAAACTGTTTTTT. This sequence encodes CASTGDRGSEKLFF.

The CDR3 DNA reads TGTGCCAGCAGCCGCACAGGGGGGCTCTCTGGGGCCAACGTCCTGACTTTC. Its translation is CASSRTGGLSGANVLTF. This rearrangement joins TRBV7-9 to TRBJ2-6; 8 bases fit TRBD1. After removal of 5 bases from V and 0 bases from J, the junction contained 6 bases not matched to a gene. CDR1 and CDR2 (germline): SEHNR, FQNEAQ (reference sequence). CDR3 size: 17 residues.